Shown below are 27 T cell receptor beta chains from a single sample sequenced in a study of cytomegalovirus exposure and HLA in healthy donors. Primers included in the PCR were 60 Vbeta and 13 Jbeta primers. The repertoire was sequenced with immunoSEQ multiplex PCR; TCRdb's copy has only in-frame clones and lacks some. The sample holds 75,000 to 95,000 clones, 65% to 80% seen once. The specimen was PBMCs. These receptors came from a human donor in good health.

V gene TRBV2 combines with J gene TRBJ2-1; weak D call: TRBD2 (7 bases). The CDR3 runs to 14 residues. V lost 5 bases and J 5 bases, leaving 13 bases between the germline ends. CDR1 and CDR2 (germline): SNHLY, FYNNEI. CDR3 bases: TGTGCCAGCAGTAGTGGCGGGGGCCACAATGAGCAGTTCTTC. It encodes CASSSGGGHNEQFF.

The CDR3 coding sequence is TGCAGCGTTGTGGCTAGCGGGGGGAATTACAATGAGCAGTTCTTC. This sequence encodes CSVVASGGNYNEQFF. The rearrangement links TRBV29-1 to TRBJ2-1, with 11 bases identical to TRBD2. Trimming took 4 bases from V and 4 from J; bases not matched to a gene: 6. Per germline, CDR1 SQVTM and CDR2 ANQGSEA. This CDR3 is built from 15 residues.

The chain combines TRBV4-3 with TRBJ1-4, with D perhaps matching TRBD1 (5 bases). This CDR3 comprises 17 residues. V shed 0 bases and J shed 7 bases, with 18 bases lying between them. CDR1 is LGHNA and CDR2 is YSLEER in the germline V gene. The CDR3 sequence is CASSQEGARQSGEKLFF. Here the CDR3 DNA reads TGCGCCAGCAGCCAAGAAGGGGCTCGGCAGTCCGGTGAAAAACTGTTTTTT.

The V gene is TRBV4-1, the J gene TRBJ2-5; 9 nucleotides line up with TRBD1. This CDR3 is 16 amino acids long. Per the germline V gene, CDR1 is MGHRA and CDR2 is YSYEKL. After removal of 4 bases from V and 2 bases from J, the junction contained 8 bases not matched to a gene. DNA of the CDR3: TGCGCCAGCAGCCTTACAGGGGGCGGTCTACAAGAGACCCAGTACTTC. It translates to CASSLTGGGLQETQYF.

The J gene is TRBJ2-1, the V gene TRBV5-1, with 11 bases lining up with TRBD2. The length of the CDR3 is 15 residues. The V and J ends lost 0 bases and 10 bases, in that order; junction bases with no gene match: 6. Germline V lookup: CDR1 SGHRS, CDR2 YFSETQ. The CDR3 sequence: CASSLVASGGREQFF. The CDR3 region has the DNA TGCGCCAGCAGCTTGGTTGCTAGCGGGGGGCGAGAGCAGTTCTTC.

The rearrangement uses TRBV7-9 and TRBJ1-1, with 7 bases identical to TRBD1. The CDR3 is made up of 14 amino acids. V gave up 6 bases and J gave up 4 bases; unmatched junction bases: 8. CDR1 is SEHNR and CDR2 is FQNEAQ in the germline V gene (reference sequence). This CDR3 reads CASRPRQGSTEAFF. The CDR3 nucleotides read TGTGCCAGCAGACCTCGACAGGGATCCACTGAAGCTTTCTTT.

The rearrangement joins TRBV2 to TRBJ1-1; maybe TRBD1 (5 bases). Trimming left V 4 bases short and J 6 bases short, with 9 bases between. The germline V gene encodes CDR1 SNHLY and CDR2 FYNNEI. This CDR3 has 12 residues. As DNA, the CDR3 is TGTGCCAGCAGTGCCGGGGGGTCTGAAGCTTTCTTT. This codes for CASSAGGSEAFF. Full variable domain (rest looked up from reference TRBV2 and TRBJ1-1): EPEVTQTPSHQVTQMGQEVILRCVPISNHLYFYWYRQILGQKVEFLVSFYNNEISEKSEIFDDQFSVERPDGSNFTLKIRSTKLEDSAMYFCASSAGGSEAFFGQGTRLTVV.

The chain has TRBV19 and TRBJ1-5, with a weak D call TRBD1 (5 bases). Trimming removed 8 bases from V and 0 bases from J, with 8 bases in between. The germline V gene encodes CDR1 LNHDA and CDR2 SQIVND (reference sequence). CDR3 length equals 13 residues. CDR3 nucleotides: TGTGCCAGTGGGGCGGATAGCAATCAGCCCCAGCATTTT. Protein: CASGADSNQPQHF.

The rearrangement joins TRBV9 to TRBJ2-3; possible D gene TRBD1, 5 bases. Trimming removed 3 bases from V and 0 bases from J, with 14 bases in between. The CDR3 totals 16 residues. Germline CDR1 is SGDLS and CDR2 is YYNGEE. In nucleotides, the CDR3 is TGTGCCAGCAGCGCAAGGGGCTACCTTAGCACAGATACGCAGTATTTT. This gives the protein CASSARGYLSTDTQYF. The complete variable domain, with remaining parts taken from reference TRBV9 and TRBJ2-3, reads DSGVTQTPKHLITATGQRVTLRCSPRSGDLSVYWYQQSLDQGLQFLIQYYNGEERAKGNILERFSAQQFPDLHSELNLSSLELGDSALYFCASSARGYLSTDTQYFGPGTRLTVL.

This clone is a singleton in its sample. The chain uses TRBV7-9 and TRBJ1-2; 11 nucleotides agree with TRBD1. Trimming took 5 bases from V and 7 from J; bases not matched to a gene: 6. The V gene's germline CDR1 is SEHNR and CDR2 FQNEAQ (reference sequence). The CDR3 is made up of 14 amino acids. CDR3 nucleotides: TGTGCCAGCAGCCCCGGACAGGGGGCGGGTGGCTACACCTTC. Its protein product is CASSPGQGAGGYTF.

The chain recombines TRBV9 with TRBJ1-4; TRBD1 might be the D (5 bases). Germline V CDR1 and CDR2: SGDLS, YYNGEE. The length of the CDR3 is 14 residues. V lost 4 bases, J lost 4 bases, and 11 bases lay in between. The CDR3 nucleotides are TGTGCCAGCAGCTCAGGGAGGGGTAATGAAAAACTGTTTTTT. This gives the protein CASSSGRGNEKLFF.

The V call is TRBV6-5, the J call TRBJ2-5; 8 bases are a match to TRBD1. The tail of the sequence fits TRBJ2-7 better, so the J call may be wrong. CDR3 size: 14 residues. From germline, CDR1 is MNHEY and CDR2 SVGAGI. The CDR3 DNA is TGTGCCAGCAGTCCCCGGGACAGGTCCTACGAGCAGTACTTC. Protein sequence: CASSPRDRSYEQYF.

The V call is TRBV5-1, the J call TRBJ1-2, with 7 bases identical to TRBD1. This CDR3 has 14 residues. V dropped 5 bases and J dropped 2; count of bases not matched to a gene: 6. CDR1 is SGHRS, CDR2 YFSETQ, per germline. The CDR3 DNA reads TGCGCCAGCAGGACAGGGAACTTCAACTATGGCTACACCTTC. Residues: CASRTGNFNYGYTF. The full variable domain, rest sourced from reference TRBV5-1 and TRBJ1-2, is KAGVTQTPRYLIKTRGQQVTLSCSPISGHRSVSWYQQTPGQGLQFLFEYFSETQRNKGNFPGRFSGRQFSNSRSEMNVSTLELGDSALYLCASRTGNFNYGYTFGSGTRLTVV.

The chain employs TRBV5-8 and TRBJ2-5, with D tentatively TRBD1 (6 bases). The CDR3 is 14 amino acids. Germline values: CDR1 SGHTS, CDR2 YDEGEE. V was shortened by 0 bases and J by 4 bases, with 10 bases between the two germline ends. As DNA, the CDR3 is TGTGCCAGCAGCTTGGTAGGGGGTGGAGAGACCCAGTACTTC. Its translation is CASSLVGGGETQYF.

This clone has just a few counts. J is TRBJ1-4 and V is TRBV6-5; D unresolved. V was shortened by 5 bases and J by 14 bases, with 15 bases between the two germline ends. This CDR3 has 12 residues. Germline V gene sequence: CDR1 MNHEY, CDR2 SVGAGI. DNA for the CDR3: TGTGCCAGCAGTGATCATTCCGGGTCCCTGTTTTTT. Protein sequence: CASSDHSGSLFF.

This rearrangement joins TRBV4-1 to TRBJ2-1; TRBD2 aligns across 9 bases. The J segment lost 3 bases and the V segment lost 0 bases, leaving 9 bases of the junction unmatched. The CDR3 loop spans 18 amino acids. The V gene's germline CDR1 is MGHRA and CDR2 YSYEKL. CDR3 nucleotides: TGCGCCAGCAGCCAAGACCTCCTAGCGGGACTAGGCTACAATGAGCAGTTCTTC. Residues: CASSQDLLAGLGYNEQFF.

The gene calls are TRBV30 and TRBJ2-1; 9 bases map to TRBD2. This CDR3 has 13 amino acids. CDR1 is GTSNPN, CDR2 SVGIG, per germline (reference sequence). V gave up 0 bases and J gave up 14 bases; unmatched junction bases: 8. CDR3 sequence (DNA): TGTGCCTGGAGTGTAGCGGGGGGCCGCGGGGAGTTCTTC. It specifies CAWSVAGGRGEFF.

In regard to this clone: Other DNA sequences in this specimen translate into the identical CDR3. The CDR3 loop is CASSLGRVQETQYF. The CDR3 coding sequence is TGCGCCAGCAGCTTGGGCAGGGTCCAAGAGACCCAGTACTTC. This chain connects TRBV5-1 to TRBJ2-5; the D gene is possibly TRBD1 (5 bases). The V and J ends lost 0 bases and 1 base respectively, with 7 bases between them. The V gene's germline CDR1 is SGHRS and CDR2 YFSETQ. CDR3 length: 14 amino acids.

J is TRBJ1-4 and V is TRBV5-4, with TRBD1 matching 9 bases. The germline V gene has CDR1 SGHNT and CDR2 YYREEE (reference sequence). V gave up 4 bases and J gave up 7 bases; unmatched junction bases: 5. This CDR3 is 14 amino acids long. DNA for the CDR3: TGTGCCAGCAGCCCACAGGGGGCGCGTGAAAAACTGTTTTTT. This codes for CASSPQGAREKLFF.

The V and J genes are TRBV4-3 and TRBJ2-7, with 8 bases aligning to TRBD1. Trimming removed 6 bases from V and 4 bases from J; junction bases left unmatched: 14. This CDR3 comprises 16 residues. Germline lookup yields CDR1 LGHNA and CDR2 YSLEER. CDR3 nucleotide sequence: TGCGCCAGCAGTCGATCCCCCGGACAGGGTCTATACGAGCAGTACTTC. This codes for CASSRSPGQGLYEQYF.

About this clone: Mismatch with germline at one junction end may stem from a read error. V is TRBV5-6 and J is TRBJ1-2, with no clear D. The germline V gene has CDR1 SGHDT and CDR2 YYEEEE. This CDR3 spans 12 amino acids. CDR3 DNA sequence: TGTGCCAGCAGCTTGGAAGCGGGATTGGACCCCTTC. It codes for CASSLEAGLDPF.

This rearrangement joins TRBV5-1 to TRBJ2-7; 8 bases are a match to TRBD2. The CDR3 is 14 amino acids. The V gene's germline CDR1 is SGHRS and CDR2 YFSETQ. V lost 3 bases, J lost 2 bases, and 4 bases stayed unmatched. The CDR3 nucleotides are TGCGCCAGCAGCTCTAGGCGGGGGGCCTACGAGCAGTACTTC. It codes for CASSSRRGAYEQYF. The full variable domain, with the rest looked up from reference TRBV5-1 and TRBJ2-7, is KAGVTQTPRYLIKTRGQQVTLSCSPISGHRSVSWYQQTPGQGLQFLFEYFSETQRNKGNFPGRFSGRQFSNSRSEMNVSTLELGDSALYLCASSSRRGAYEQYFGPGTRLTVT.

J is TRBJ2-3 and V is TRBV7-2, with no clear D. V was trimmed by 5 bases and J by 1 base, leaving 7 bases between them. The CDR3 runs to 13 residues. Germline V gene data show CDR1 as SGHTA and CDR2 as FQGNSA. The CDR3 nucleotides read TGTGCCAGCAGCCCCCCCGGCACAGATACGCAGTATTTT. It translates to CASSPPGTDTQYF.

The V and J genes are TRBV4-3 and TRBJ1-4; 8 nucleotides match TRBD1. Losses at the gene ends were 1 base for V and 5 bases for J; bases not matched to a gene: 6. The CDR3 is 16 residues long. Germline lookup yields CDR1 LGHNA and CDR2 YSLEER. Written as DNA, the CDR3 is TGCGCCAGCAGCCAAGGGCACGGGACAGGCAATGAAAAACTGTTTTTT. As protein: CASSQGHGTGNEKLFF.

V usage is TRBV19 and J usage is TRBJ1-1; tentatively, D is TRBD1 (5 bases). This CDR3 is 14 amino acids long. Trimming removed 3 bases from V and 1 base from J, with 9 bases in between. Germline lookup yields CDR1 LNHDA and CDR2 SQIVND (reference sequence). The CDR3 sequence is CASSIGGANTEAFF. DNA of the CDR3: TGTGCCAGTAGTATCGGGGGAGCGAACACTGAAGCTTTCTTT.

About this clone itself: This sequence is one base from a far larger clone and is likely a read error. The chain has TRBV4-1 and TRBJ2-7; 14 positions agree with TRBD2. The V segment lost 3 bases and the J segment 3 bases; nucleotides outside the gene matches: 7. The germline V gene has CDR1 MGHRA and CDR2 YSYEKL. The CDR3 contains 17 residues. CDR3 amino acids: CASSQEGGLAGGYEQYF. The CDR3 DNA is TGCGCCAGCAGCCAGGAAGGAGGACTAGCGGGGGGCTACGAGCAGTACTTC.

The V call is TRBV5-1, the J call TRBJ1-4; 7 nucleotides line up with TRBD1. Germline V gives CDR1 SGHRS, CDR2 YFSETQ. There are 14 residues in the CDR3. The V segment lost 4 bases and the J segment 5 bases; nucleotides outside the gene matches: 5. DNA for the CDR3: TGCGCCAGCAGCCGGGGACAGCGAAATGAAAAACTGTTTTTT. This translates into CASSRGQRNEKLFF. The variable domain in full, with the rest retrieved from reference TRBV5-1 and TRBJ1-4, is KAGVTQTPRYLIKTRGQQVTLSCSPISGHRSVSWYQQTPGQGLQFLFEYFSETQRNKGNFPGRFSGRQFSNSRSEMNVSTLELGDSALYLCASSRGQRNEKLFFGSGTQLSVL.